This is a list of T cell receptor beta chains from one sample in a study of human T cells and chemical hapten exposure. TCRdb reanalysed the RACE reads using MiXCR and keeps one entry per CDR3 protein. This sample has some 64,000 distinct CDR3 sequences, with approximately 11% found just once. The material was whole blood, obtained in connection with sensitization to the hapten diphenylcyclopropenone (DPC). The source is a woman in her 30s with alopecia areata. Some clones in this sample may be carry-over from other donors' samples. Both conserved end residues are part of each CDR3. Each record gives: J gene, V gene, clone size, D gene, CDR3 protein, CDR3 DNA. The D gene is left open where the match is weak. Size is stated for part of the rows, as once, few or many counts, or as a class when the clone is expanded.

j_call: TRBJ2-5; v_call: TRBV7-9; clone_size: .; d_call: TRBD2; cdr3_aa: CASSQDQGLGHQETQYF; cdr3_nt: TGTGCCAGCAGCCAAGATCAGGGACTAGGTCACCAAGAGACCCAGTACTTC
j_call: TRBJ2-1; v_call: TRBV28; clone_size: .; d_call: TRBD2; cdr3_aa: CASSLSGSLYNEQFF; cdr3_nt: TGTGCCAGCAGTTTGAGCGGGAGCCTCTACAATGAGCAGTTCTTC
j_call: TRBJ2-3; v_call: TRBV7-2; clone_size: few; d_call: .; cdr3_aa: CASSLEEWDTQYF; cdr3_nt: TGTGCCAGCAGCTTGGAGGAGTGGGATACGCAGTATTTT
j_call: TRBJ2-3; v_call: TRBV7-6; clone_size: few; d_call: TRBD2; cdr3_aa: CASSLGLAGTTDTQYF; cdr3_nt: TGTGCCAGCAGCTTAGGACTAGCGGGGACCACAGATACGCAGTATTTT
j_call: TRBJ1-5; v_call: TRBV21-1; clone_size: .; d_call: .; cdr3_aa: CASSHPGQGATFSNQPQHF; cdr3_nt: TGTGCCAGCAGCCATCCGGGACAGGGGGCAACTTTTAGCAATCAGCCCCAGCATTTT
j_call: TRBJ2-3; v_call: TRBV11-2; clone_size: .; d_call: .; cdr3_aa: CASSLSLADTQYF; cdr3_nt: TGTGCCAGCAGCTTATCGTTAGCAGATACGCAGTATTTT
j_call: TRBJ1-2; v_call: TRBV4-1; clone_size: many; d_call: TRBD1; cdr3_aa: CASTGTGPNYGYTF; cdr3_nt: TGCGCCAGCACCGGGACAGGCCCTAACTATGGCTACACCTTC
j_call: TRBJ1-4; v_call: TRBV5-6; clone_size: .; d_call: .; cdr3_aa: CASSLSATNEKLFF; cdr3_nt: TGTGCCAGCAGCTTGTCGGCAACTAATGAAAAACTGTTTTTT
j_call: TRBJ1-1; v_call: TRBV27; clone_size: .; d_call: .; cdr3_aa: CASSFLIEGTEAFF; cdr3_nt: TGTGCCAGCAGCTTCTTAATCGAGGGCACTGAAGCTTTCTTT
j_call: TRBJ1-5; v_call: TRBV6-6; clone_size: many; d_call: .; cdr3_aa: CASSLYMYGQPQHF; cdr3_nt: TGTGCCAGCAGCCTCTATATGTACGGTCAGCCCCAGCATTTT
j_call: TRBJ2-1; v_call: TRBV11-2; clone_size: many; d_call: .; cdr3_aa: CASSLTRPSNEQFF; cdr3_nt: TGTGCCAGCAGCTTAACCAGGCCCTCTAATGAGCAGTTCTTC
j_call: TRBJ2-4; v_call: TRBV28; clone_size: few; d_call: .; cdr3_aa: CTSGSKNIQYF; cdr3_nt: TGTACTTCGGGAAGCAAAAACATTCAGTACTTC
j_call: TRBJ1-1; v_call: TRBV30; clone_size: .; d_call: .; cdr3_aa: CAWRWATEAFF; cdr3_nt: TGTGCCTGGAGGTGGGCTACTGAAGCTTTCTTT
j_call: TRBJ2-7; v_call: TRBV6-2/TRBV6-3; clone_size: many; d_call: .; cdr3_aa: CASGRQPTGFLYEQYF; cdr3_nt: TGTGCCAGCGGTCGACAGCCAACAGGGTTTCTCTACGAGCAGTACTTC